The present T cell receptor beta chain was sequenced within a study of vaccination and CD4 T cells after COVID-19. Study context: Overlapping spike peptides served as the stimulus for the cells. These peptides came from SARS-CoV-2 and from the common cold coronaviruses HCoV-NL63, HCoV-OC43 and HCoV-229E.

As for treatment: roughly ten-day PBMC culture with coronavirus spike peptide pools or control peptides (ViraFEST assay). As regards this clonotype: No antigen is known for it.

Once obtained from cultured CD4+ T cells, the DNA was sequenced using the Oncomine TCR Beta short-read assay. Investigators obtained genomic DNA by extraction from cultured CD4+ T cells. One entry per CDR3 protein results from TCRdb running MiXCR on the PCR reads. Of some 14,000 distinct CDR3 sequences in the sample, about 21% were seen once. This clonotype was obtained from a human donor with COVID-19. The sequenced sample consisted of cultured CD4+ T cells from blood.

The CDR3 sequence: CASSQGDRTYNEQFF. The CDR3, as DNA: TGCGCCAGCAGCCAAGGGGACAGGACGTACAATGAGCAGTTCTTC. The chain joins TRBV4-1 to TRBJ2-1; TRBD1 matches at 8 bases. Germline CDR1 reads MGHRA; CDR2 reads YSYEKL. V dropped 1 base and J dropped 4; count of bases not matched to a gene: 3. There are 15 residues in the CDR3.